One and the same sample provided the 11 T cell receptor beta chains below, sequenced in a study of cytomegalovirus exposure and HLA in healthy donors. In the PCR, 60 Vbeta and 13 Jbeta primers were used. Clones were read by immunoSEQ multiplex PCR, and TCRdb kept only the in-frame ones, dropping some. The sample lists around 170,000 clones; around 84% were seen once. Sample: PBMCs. The receptors come from a woman aged 50 to 60 in good health and CMV-seropositive.

V and J are TRBV5-1 and TRBJ1-4, with TRBD1 matching over 10 bases. The V gene's germline CDR1 is SGHRS and CDR2 YFSETQ. This CDR3 contains 16 residues. The V gene end was trimmed by 3 bases and the J gene end by 1 base; junction bases not matched to a gene: 3. CDR3 sequence reads: CASSYGQGETNEKLFF. For the CDR3, the DNA is TGCGCCAGCAGCTATGGACAGGGGGAAACTAATGAAAAACTGTTTTTT.

This sequence joins TRBV6-5 and TRBJ2-2; D ambiguous. This CDR3 has 14 residues. V shed 3 bases and J shed 2 bases, with 7 bases lying between them. Germline V gene data show CDR1 as MNHEY and CDR2 as SVGAGI. The CDR3 protein is CASSYTTNTGELFF. The CDR3 bases are TGTGCCAGCAGTTATACGACTAACACCGGGGAGCTGTTTTTT.

The V call is TRBV28, the J call TRBJ1-2; D remains ambiguous. The CDR3 length is 14 residues. CDR1 MDHEN and CDR2 SYDVKM come from the germline V gene. V shed 3 bases and J shed 6 bases, with 14 bases lying between them. CDR3 sequence: CASSLEQNWHGYTF. As DNA, the CDR3 is TGTGCCAGCAGTTTGGAGCAGAACTGGCATGGCTACACCTTC.

The chain has TRBV28 and TRBJ1-2, with 9 bases fitting TRBD1. This CDR3 spans 13 amino acids. The germline gives CDR1 MDHEN, CDR2 SYDVKM. The V gene end was trimmed by 3 bases and the J gene end by 9 bases; junction bases not matched to a gene: 5. Here the CDR3 DNA reads TGTGCCAGCAGTTTGGGACAGGGACGGAGCTACACCTTC. Its protein product is CASSLGQGRSYTF.

This clone was observed a single time. J is TRBJ2-3 and V is TRBV6-1; 10 nucleotides match TRBD2. This CDR3 region has 14 residues. Trimming removed 4 bases from V and 6 bases from J; junction bases left unmatched: 4. Looked up from germline, CDR1 is MNHNS and CDR2 is SASEGT. The CDR3 DNA reads as TGTGCCAGCAGTGTAGGGACTAGCGCCGATACGCAGTATTTT. Translation gives CASSVGTSADTQYF.

Of note for this clone: Other DNA sequences of this sample code for an identical CDR3. The J gene is TRBJ2-7, the V gene TRBV18, with TRBD1 matching 9 bases. The CDR3 loop spans 14 amino acids. V lost 3 bases, J lost 2 bases, and 2 bases stayed unmatched. Germline CDR1 reads KGHSH; CDR2 reads LQKENI. The CDR3 region is CASSPGQGPYEQYF. The CDR3 region has the DNA TGTGCCAGCTCACCGGGACAGGGCCCCTACGAGCAGTACTTC.

This chain uses TRBV19 with TRBJ2-5; tentatively, D is TRBD2 (6 bases). Looked up from germline, CDR1 is LNHDA and CDR2 is SQIVND (reference sequence). CDR3 length: 15 residues. With 4 bases removed from V and 2 bases from J, the gap between germline ends came to 14 bases. DNA for the CDR3: TGTGCCAGTAGTACTCGGAGGGCGGTACAAGAGACCCAGTACTTC. It codes for CASSTRRAVQETQYF.

This sequence joins TRBV28 and TRBJ1-1, with 10 bases identical to TRBD1. The CDR3 sequence is 13 residues long. J was trimmed by 8 bases and V by 5 bases; bases with no gene match: 5. Per germline, CDR1 MDHEN and CDR2 SYDVKM. CDR3 coding DNA: TGTGCCAGCAGTCCCGGACAGGGGGTAGAAGCTTTCTTT. Its protein is CASSPGQGVEAFF.

Concerning this clone: One junction end disagrees with the germline gene, perhaps due to a read error. The chain employs TRBV6-6 and TRBJ2-7; 11 bases fit TRBD2. Germline CDR1 reads MNHNY; CDR2 reads SVGAGI (reference sequence). The length of the CDR3 is 14 residues. Here the CDR3 DNA reads TGTGCCAGCACCGCTAGCGGGGGGCCTGTGAAGCAGCACTTC. Translating it yields CASTASGGPVKQHF.

The chain combines TRBV5-4 with TRBJ2-3; 10 positions match TRBD2. The V and J ends lost 5 bases and 6 bases, in that order; junction bases with no gene match: 6. CDR1 is SGHNT and CDR2 is YYREEE in the germline V gene (reference sequence). This CDR3 comprises 14 residues. The chain's CDR3 is CASRSGGGMDTQYF. DNA of the CDR3: TGTGCCAGCAGGAGCGGGGGGGGGATGGATACGCAGTATTTT.

In this sample, this clone turned up a few times. The chain carries TRBV5-1 and TRBJ2-7; the match to TRBD1 covers 9 bases. The V and J ends lost 7 bases and 1 base, in that order; junction bases with no gene match: 6. CDR1 and CDR2 from the germline V gene are SGHRS and YFSETQ. This CDR3 is 14 amino acids long. The CDR3 DNA sequence: TGCGCCAGCGAACCCGGGACAGGGTCCTACGAGCAGTACTTC. Amino acids: CASEPGTGSYEQYF.